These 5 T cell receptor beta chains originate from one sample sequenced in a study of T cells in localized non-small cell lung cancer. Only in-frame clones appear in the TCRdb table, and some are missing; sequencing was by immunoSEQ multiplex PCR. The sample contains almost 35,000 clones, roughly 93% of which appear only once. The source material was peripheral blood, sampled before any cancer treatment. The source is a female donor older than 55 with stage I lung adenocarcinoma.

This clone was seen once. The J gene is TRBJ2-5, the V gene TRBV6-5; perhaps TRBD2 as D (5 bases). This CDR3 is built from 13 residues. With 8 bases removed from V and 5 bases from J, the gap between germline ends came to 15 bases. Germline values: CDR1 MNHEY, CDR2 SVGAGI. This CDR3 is CASAERGGETQYF. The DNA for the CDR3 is TGTGCCAGCGCGGAACGGGGTGGGGAGACCCAGTACTTC.

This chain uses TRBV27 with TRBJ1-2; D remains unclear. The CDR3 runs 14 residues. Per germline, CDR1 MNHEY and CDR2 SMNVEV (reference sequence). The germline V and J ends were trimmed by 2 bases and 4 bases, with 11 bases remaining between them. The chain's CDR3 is CASSLDRTFYGYTF. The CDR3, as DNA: TGTGCCAGCAGTTTAGACCGAACATTCTATGGCTACACCTTC.

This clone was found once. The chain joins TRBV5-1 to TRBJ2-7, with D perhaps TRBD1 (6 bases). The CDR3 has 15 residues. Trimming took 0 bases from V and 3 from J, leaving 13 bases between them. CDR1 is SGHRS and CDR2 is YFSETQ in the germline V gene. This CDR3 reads CASSLAPTGNYEQYF. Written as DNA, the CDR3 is TGCGCCAGCAGCTTGGCTCCGACAGGCAACTACGAGCAGTACTTC.

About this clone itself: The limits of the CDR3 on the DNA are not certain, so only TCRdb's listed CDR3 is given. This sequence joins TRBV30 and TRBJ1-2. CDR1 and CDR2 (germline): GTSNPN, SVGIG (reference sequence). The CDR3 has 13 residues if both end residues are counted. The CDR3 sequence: CAWAPGTVPFRAF.

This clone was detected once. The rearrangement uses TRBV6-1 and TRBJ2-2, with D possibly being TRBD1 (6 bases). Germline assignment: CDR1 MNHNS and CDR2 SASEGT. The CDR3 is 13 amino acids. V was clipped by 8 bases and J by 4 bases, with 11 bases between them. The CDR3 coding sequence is TGTGCCAGCTTAAAGGGGGTCACCGGGGAGCTGTTTTTT. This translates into CASLKGVTGELFF.